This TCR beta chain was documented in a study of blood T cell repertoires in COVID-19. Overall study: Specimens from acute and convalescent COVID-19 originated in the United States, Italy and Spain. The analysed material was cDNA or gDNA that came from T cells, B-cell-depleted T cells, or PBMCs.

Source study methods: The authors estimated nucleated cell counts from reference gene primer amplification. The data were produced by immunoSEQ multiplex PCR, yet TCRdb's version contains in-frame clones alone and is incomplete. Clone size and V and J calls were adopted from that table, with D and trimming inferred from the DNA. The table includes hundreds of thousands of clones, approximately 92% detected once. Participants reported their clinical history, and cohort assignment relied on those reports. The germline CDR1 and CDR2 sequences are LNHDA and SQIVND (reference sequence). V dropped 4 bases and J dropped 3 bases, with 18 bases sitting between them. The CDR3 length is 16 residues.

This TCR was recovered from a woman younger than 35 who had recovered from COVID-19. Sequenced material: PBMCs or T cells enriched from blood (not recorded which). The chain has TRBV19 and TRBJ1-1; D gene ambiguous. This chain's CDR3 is CASSSILRSGDTEAFF. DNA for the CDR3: TGTGCCAGTAGTAGTATACTCAGGTCCGGTGACACTGAAGCTTTCTTT.